This TCR beta chain was sequenced during a study of blood T cell repertoires in COVID-19. In the original analysis: Estimated nucleated cell counts came from reference gene primer amplification. Measured with immunoSEQ multiplex PCR; TCRdb has only the in-frame clones, and not every one. The V and J calls and clone size come from that table; D and trimming were worked out from the DNA. This sample has some 21,000 clones; around 81% occur once, and the top ten carry roughly 13%. The source material was peripheral blood. The clonotype comes from a man aged 55-75 years with active COVID-19.

This CDR3 reads CAISGGGPGLGTQYF. CDR3 coding DNA: TGTGCCATCAGTGGGGGGGGCCCCGGGTTGGGGACCCAGTACTTC. The V gene is TRBV10-3, the J gene TRBJ2-5; possible D gene TRBD2, 7 bases. Per germline, CDR1 ENHRY and CDR2 SYGVKD. CDR3 length: 15 amino acids. Trimming left V 4 bases short and J 7 bases short, with 19 bases between.